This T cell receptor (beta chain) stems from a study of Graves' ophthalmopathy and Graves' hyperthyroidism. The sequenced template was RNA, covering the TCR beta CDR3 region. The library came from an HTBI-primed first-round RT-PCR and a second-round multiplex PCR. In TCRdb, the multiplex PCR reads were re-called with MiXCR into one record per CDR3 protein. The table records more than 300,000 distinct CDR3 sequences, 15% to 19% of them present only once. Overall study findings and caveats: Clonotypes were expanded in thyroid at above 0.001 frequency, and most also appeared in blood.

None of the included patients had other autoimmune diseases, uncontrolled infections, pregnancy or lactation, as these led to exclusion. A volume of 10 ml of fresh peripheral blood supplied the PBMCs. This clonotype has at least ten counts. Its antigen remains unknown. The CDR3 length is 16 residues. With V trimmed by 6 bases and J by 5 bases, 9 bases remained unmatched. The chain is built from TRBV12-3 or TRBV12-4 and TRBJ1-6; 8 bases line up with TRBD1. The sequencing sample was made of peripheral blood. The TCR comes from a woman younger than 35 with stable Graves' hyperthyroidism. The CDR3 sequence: CASSPQGALDNSPLHF. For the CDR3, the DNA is TGTGCCAGCAGCCCGCAGGGGGCATTGGATAATTCACCCCTCCACTTT.